The clone carrying this T cell receptor beta chain occurred many times. Its antigen is as yet unknown. Time point noted: longitudinal time-point 2. The data were taken from a study of neurological immune-mediated disorders. Study-wide findings and caveats: Across subjects, no CDR3 amino acid sequence appeared in expanded clones of more than one subject, a finding that suggested private repertoires in all groups.

Trimming cost V 9 bases and J 3 bases, with 9 bases left between them. Germline V gene data show CDR1 as LGHDT and CDR2 as YNNKEL (reference sequence). This CDR3 contains 13 residues. TCRdb reprocessed the 5' RACE reads with MiXCR, giving one entry per CDR3 protein. The repertoire holds roughly 98,000 distinct CDR3 sequences, with roughly an eighth as singletons. This TCR came from a female donor with HTLV-1-associated myelopathy (HAM/TSP). The sequencing input was PBMCs. The rearrangement uses TRBV3-1 and TRBJ1-6; D uncertain. The DNA for the CDR3 is TGTGCCAGTCAGAAGGACTATAATTCACCCCTCCACTTT. Its protein is CASQKDYNSPLHF. The full variable domain, in which reference TRBV3-1 and TRBJ1-6 provide the parts outside the CDR3, is DTAVSQTPKYLVTQMGNDKSIKCEQNLGHDTMYWYKQDSKKFLKIMFSYNNKELIINETVPNRFSPKSPDKAHLNLHINSLELGDSAVYFCASQKDYNSPLHFGNGTRLTVT.